Each of the 9 T cell receptor beta chains below was sequenced from the same sample in a study of blood T cells in healthy people across ages. Through a sample-barcoded 5' primer and a J-beta primer mix, a second PCR was run for 7 to 11 cycles. TCRdb redid the calling of the 5' RACE reads with MiXCR, one entry per CDR3 protein. The table has 1.2 million to 1.5 million distinct CDR3 sequences, approximately 42% seen once. The sequenced material came from blood. These receptors were taken from a woman between 18 and 30 years old in good health.

This clonotype has just a few counts. The rearrangement uses TRBV5-1 and TRBJ2-3; a possible D gene is TRBD2 (6 bases). Germline V CDR1 and CDR2: SGHRS, YFSETQ. Trimming shortened V by 1 base and J by 6 bases, and 18 bases separated the two germline ends. The CDR3 runs to 16 residues. This CDR3 reads CASSLWGDSTTDTQYF. The CDR3 bases are TGCGCCAGCAGCTTGTGGGGGGACTCCACCACGGATACGCAGTATTTT.

The genes are TRBV9 and TRBJ1-2; D unresolved. Germline CDR1 is SGDLS and CDR2 is YYNGEE. The CDR3 loop spans 14 amino acids. V shed 1 base and J shed 4 bases, with 11 bases lying between them. The DNA for the CDR3 is TGTGCCAGCAGCGTAACCGACGACGGCTATGGCTACACCTTC. Translated, it gives CASSVTDDGYGYTF.

This clonotype was seen only once. Given a much more abundant clone one base away, this may be a read error. The rearrangement links TRBV5-1 to TRBJ1-1, with a weak D call TRBD1 (5 bases). The germline V gene encodes CDR1 SGHRS and CDR2 YFSETQ. There are 14 residues in the CDR3. The V end lost 4 bases, the J end lost 4 bases, and 14 bases lay between the germline ends. CDR3 bases: TGCGCCAGCAGCCCCGGGACGTCGAGCACTGAAGCTTTCTTT. This sequence encodes CASSPGTSSTEAFF.

The chain uses TRBV29-1 and TRBJ2-3, with a possible D match to TRBD2 (5 bases). Per the germline V gene, CDR1 is SQVTM and CDR2 is ANQGSEA. V was pared by 5 bases and J by 5 bases, with 11 bases between. The CDR3 length is 12 residues. Here the CDR3 reads CSVTLGVDTQYF. The CDR3 nucleotides read TGCAGCGTTACCCTCGGGGTAGATACGCAGTATTTT.

The chain is built from TRBV2 and TRBJ1-5; TRBD1 matches at 7 bases. Germline-derived CDR1 and CDR2 are SNHLY and FYNNEI. J gave up 0 bases and V 6 bases, and 5 bases lay outside the gene matches. The CDR3 sequence is 15 residues long. CDR3 sequence reads: CASRGQLYSNQPQHF. For the CDR3, the DNA is TGTGCCAGCAGGGGACAGCTTTATAGCAATCAGCCCCAGCATTTT.

Here the CDR3 reads CSARFSARTSNQPQHF. CDR3 DNA: TGCAGTGCTAGATTTAGCGCTCGAACTAGCAATCAGCCCCAGCATTTT. This chain links TRBV20-1 with TRBJ1-5; no reliable D call. The CDR3 runs 16 residues. Trimming removed 2 bases at V and 0 bases at J, with 14 bases between. Germline values: CDR1 DFQATT, CDR2 SNEGSKA (reference sequence).

The CDR3 DNA reads TGTGCCAGTAGTAGGGGACAGGTTGAACCGAACACTGAAGCTTTCTTT. Translation: CASSRGQVEPNTEAFF. This chain uses TRBV19 with TRBJ1-1; TRBD1 aligns across 8 bases. The CDR3 runs 16 residues. Germline assignment: CDR1 LNHDA and CDR2 SQIVND (reference sequence). V lost 4 bases and J lost 1; bases outside the gene matches: 8.

The rearrangement uses TRBV6-5 and TRBJ2-2; TRBD2 matches at 9 bases. This CDR3 contains 14 residues. The V gene end was trimmed by 5 bases and the J gene end by 8 bases; junction bases not matched to a gene: 6. Germline V CDR1 and CDR2: MNHEY, SVGAGI. CDR3: CASSLSGRWGELFF. The CDR3 nucleotides read TGTGCCAGCAGTCTTAGCGGGAGATGGGGGGAGCTGTTTTTT.

This chain joins TRBV21-1 and TRBJ1-5. TRBV21-1 counts as a pseudogene. This CDR3 is 13 amino acids long. In nucleotides, the CDR3 is TGTGCCAGCAGCAATTACGTAGATCAGCCCCAGCATTTT. Amino acids: CASSNYVDQPQHF.